This T cell receptor (beta chain) was obtained from a study of shared clonotypes between healthy human individuals. This clone was counted between two and nine times. The assay was run at deep level. This table comes from immunoSEQ multiplex PCR, and its TCRdb copy is limited to in-frame clones, with some not included. The data contain about 2.2 million clones, under 95% of them singletons. As defined, naive CD8 cells were CD45RO-negative and positively selected for CCR7, with terminally differentiated effector memory CD45RA+ cells excluded. Nashville, Tennessee was home to all donors, who were Caucasian adults. Germline V gene lookup returns CDR1 SQVTM and CDR2 ANQGSEA. CDR3 size: 11 residues. The V and J ends lost 7 bases and 4 bases respectively, with 11 bases between them.

The specimen was naive CD8+ T cells from PBMCs. The TCR comes from a young man in good health. Some clones in this sample may be carry-over from other donors' samples. The chain recombines TRBV29-1 with TRBJ2-7, with D perhaps matching TRBD2 (5 bases). The chain's CDR3 is CSALSEYEQYF. The CDR3 DNA sequence: TGCAGCGCCCTTAGCGAGTACGAGCAGTACTTC.